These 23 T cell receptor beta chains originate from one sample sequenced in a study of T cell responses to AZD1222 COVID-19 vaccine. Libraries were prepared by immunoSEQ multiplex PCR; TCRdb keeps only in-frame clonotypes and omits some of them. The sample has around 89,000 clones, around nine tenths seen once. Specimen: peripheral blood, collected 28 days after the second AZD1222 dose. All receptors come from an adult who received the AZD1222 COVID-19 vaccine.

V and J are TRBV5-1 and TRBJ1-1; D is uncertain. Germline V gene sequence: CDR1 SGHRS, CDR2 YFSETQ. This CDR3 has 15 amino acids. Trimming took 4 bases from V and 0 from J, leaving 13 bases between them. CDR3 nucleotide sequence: TGCGCCAGCAGCGAATCCAGGAGTTTGAACACTGAAGCTTTCTTT. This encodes CASSESRSLNTEAFF.

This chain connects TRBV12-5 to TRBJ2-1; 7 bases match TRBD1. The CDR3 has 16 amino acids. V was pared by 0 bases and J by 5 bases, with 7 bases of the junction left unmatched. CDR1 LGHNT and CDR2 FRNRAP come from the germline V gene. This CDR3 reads CASGLVTGQKNNEQFF. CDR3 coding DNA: TGTGCTAGTGGTTTGGTAACGGGACAGAAAAACAATGAGCAGTTCTTC.

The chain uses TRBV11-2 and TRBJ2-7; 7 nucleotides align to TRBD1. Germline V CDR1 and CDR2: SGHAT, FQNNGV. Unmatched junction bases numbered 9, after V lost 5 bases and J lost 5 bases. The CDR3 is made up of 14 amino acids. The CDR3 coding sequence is TGTGCCAGCAGCCCCCGGACAGGCTTGGACGAGCAGTACTTC. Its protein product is CASSPRTGLDEQYF.

CDR3: CASSQDQLADYNEQFF. The CDR3 nucleotides are TGCGCCAGCAGCCAAGATCAACTAGCGGACTACAATGAGCAGTTCTTC. The J gene is TRBJ2-1, the V gene TRBV4-3, with 8 bases identical to TRBD2. The ends lost 0 bases at V and 3 bases at J; junction bases unmatched: 4. In germline, CDR1 is LGHNA, CDR2 YSLEER. CDR3 size: 16 residues.

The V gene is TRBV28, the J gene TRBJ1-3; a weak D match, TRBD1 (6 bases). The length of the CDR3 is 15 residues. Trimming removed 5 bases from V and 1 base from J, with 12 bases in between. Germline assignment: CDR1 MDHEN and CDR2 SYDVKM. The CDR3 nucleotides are TGTGCCAGCAGTGAGCACAGGGATTCTGGAAACACCATATATTTT. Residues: CASSEHRDSGNTIYF.

This CDR3 is CASSPPLGREAFF. The CDR3 DNA is TGTGCCAGCAGCCCGCCCCTAGGGCGGGAAGCTTTCTTT. The J gene is TRBJ1-1, the V gene TRBV9; D not resolved. Germline CDR1 and CDR2: SGDLS and YYNGEE. V lost 4 bases, J lost 8 bases, and 15 bases lay in between. The CDR3 runs to 13 residues.

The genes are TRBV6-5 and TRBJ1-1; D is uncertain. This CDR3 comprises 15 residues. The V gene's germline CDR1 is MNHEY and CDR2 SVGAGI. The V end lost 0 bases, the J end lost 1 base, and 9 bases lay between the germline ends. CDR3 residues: CASSYSNRPNTEAFF. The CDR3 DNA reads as TGTGCCAGCAGTTACTCGAACCGGCCGAACACTGAAGCTTTCTTT.

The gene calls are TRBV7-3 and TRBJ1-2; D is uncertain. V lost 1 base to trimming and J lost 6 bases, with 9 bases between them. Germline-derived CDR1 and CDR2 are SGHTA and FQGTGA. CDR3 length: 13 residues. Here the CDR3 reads CASSLIGVDGYTF. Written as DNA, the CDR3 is TGTGCCAGCAGCTTAATCGGGGTGGATGGCTACACCTTC. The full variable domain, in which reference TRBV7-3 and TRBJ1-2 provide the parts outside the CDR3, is GAGVSQTPSNKVTEKGKYVELRCDPISGHTALYWYRQSLGQGPEFLIYFQGTGAADDSGLPNDRFFAVRPEGSVSTLKIQRTERGDSAVYLCASSLIGVDGYTFGSGTRLTVV.

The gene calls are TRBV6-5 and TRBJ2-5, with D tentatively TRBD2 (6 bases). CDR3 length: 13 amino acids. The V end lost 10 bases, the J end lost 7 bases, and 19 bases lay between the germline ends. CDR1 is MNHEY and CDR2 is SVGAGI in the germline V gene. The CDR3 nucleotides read TGTGCCATAATACGGGACTCCCTGTTGACCCAGTACTTC. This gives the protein CAIIRDSLLTQYF.

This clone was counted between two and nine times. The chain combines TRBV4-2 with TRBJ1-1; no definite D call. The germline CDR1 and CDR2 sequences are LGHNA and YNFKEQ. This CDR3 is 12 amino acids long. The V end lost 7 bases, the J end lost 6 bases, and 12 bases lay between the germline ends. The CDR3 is CASTDDWAEAFF. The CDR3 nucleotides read TGTGCCAGCACCGACGACTGGGCTGAAGCTTTCTTT.

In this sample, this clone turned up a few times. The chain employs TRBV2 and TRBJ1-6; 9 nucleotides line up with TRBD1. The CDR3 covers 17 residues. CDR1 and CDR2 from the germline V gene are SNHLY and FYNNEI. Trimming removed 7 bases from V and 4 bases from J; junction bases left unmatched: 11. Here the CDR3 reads CASTHSRDRVYNSPLHF. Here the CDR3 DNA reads TGTGCCAGCACCCACAGCCGGGACAGGGTGTATAATTCACCCCTCCACTTT.

CDR3 amino acids: CASSERAPSTDTQYF. CDR3 coding DNA: TGTGCCAGCAGTGAAAGAGCGCCGAGCACAGATACGCAGTATTTT. V is TRBV2 and J is TRBJ2-3; the D is unclear. V lost 2 bases to trimming and J lost 0 bases, with 9 bases between them. This CDR3 region has 15 residues. The germline gives CDR1 SNHLY, CDR2 FYNNEI. Drawing the rest from reference TRBV2 and TRBJ2-3, the complete variable domain is EPEVTQTPSHQVTQMGQEVILRCVPISNHLYFYWYRQILGQKVEFLVSFYNNEISEKSEIFDDQFSVERPDGSNFTLKIRSTKLEDSAMYFCASSERAPSTDTQYFGPGTRLTVL.

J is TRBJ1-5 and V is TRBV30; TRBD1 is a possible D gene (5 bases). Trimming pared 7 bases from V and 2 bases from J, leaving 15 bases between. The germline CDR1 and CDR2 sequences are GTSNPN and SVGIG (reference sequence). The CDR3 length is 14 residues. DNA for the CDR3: TGTGCCTTCACCAGGGTAGGGCGCAATCAGCCCCAGCATTTT. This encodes CAFTRVGRNQPQHF.

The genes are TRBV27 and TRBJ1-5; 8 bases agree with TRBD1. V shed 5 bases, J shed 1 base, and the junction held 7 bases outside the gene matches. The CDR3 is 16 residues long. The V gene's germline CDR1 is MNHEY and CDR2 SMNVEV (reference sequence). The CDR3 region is CASSPWTGRSNQPQHF. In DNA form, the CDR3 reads TGTGCCAGCAGTCCATGGACAGGGAGAAGCAATCAGCCCCAGCATTTT.

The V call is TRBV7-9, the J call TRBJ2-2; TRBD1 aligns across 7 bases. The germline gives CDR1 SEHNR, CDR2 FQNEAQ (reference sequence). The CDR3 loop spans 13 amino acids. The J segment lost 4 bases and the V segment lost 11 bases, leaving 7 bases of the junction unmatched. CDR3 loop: CADRDGATGELFF. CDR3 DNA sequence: TGTGCCGACAGGGATGGGGCCACCGGGGAGCTGTTTTTT.

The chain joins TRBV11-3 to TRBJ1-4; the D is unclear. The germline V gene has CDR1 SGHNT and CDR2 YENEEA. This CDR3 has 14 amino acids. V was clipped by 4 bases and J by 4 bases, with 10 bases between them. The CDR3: CASSSQWFNEKLFF. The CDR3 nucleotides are TGTGCCAGCAGCTCGCAGTGGTTTAATGAAAAACTGTTTTTT.

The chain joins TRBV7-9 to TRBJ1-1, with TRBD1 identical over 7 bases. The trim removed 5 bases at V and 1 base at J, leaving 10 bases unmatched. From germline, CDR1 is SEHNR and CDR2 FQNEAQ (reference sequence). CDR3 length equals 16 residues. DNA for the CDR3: TGTGCCAGCAGCGTAAGCTACAGGGGACAGAACACTGAAGCTTTCTTT. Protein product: CASSVSYRGQNTEAFF.

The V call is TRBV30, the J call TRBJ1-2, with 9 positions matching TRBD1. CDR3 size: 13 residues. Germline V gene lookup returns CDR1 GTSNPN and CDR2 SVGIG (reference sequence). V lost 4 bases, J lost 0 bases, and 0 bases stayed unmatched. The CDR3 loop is CAWNRGPNYGYTF. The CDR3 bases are TGTGCCTGGAACAGGGGGCCTAACTATGGCTACACCTTC.

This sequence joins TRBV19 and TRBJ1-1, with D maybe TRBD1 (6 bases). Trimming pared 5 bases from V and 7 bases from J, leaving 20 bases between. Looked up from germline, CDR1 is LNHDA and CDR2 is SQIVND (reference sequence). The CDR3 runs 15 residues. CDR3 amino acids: CASSWSRTVGGEAFF. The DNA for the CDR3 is TGTGCCAGTAGTTGGTCGCGGACAGTTGGTGGTGAAGCTTTCTTT.

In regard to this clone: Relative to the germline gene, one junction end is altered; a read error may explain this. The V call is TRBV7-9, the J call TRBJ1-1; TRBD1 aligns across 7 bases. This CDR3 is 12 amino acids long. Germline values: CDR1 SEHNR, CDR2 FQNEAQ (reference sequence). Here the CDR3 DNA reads TGTGCCAGCAGCTCAACCGGGACAGACTCAAACTTT. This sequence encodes CASSSTGTDSNF.

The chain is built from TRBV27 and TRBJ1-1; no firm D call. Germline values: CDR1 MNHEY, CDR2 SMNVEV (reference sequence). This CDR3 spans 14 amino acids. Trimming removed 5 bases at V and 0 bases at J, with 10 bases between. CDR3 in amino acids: CASSLRALNTEAFF. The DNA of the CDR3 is TGTGCCAGCAGTCTTAGGGCTCTGAACACTGAAGCTTTCTTT.

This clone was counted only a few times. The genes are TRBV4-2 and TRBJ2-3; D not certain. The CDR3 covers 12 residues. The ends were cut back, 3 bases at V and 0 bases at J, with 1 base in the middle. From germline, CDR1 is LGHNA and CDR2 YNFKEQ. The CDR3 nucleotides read TGTGCCAGCAGCCAGAGCACAGATACGCAGTATTTT. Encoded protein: CASSQSTDTQYF.

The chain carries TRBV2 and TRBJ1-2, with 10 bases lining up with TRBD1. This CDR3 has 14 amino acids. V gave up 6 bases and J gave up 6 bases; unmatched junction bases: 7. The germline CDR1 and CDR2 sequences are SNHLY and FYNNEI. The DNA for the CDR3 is TGTGCCAGCAGAGGGACAGGGGAGGGTAATGGCTACACCTTC. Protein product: CASRGTGEGNGYTF.